Sequencing of this TCR beta chain was carried out in a study of identical twins (dated by TCRdb to about 2016). About the investigation overall: To test whether fetal clonotypes persist, the study used deep sequencing on TCR alpha and beta repertoires from monozygotic twins, unrelated adults of various ages, and cord blood. To rule out contamination, the twin experiments were replicated at different times with different library preparation protocols. Results and caveats for the whole study, not just this receptor: In monozygotic twins, recombination models systematically underestimated out-of-frame TCR alpha sharing, but the models matched the sharing seen between unrelated individuals. Invariant T cells such as MAIT and iNKT could partly confound zero-insertion analyses, though diverse VJ usage argued against this for most clonotypes. Fewer insertions were carried by abundant cord blood beta clonotypes; a weaker similar trend was observed in young adult naive repertoires, while no such trend was observed in memory repertoires. The excess sharing between twins in beta out-of-frame sequences was weaker because fewer shared sequences reduced the signal-to-noise ratio. Conclusions relied on cross-sectional statistical analysis, since the same donors could not be followed over many years. Compared with coincidental sharing between unrelated individuals, out-of-frame TCR alpha sequences shared between twins had an excess of sequences with low generation probability.

Its CDR3 holds 14 amino acids, cysteine through phenylalanine. Of all the DNA, just the CDR3 is kept, 42 bases in frame from base 1. V was cut back by 0 bases and J by 1 base, leaving a gap of 4 bases between them. CDR1 SGHRS and CDR2 YFSETQ are derived from the germline V gene. Every donor in the study was a healthy Caucasian. Miltenyi CD45RO+ enrichment and human naive T-cell isolation kits were used to isolate memory (CD45RO+) and naive T cells from PBMC. Library method: 5' RACE. These reads were obtained on an Illumina HiSeq 2000. A universal primer binding site was added through template switching, and the final cDNA carried a unique molecular identifier so that TCR cDNA molecules could be counted accurately. Specific primers in the conserved constant-segment region were used to synthesize first-strand cDNA for TCR alpha and beta chains. To control for contamination, every cDNA library carried two barcodes: a SMART-Mk sample barcode plus Illumina barcodes. TruSeq adapter sequences along with Illumina sample barcodes were introduced in two successive PCR steps. The TCR alpha and beta cDNA libraries were sequenced on the Illumina HiSeq platform using custom primers. The paper's data handling went like this. MiGEC processed the raw reads to extract unique molecular identifiers, while MiXCR was used to determine the CDR3 positions. Recombination models were inferred per individual with the repgenHMM and IGoR tools using an EM algorithm. Shared clonotypes were analyzed with the tcR package in R, and sharing was normalized by the product of cloneset sizes. Out-of-frame nonproductive sequences were analyzed to study raw recombination free of thymic and clonal selection effects. TCRdb's own reprocessing of the public reads used fastp at Q25 and MiXCR and kept productive beta chains. When rows share a CDR3 protein, they turn into one entry using the most common DNA and genes. None of the V and J calls come from the authors' own analysis; TCRdb made them. This sample is represented by more than 200,000 distinct CDR3 sequences; around 10% of them were singletons. The ten largest clonotypes hold around 5.1% of the sample.

This clonotype was seen at least ten times. Its cognate antigen has yet to be identified. Per-nucleotide qualities are absent, and no much larger clonotype sits a single base away. This sequence was found in a woman in her late teens or twenties in good health. The sequenced sample consisted of memory (CD45RO+) T cells sorted from blood. The cell subset or site label, read with the paper, signifies: CD45RO+ enriched T cells. The sequence is built from TRBV5-1 and TRBJ2-2, with no D gene named confidently. In nucleotides, the sequence is TGCGCCAGCAGCTTGGAGGAGAACACCGGGGAGCTGTTTTTT. Translated, this is CASSLEENTGELFF.